These 5 T cell receptor beta chains were all obtained from the same sample, sequenced in a study of cytomegalovirus exposure and HLA in healthy donors (dated by TCRdb to between 2016 and 2019). The library was produced with the immunoSEQ multiplex PCR assay. For the multiplex PCR, a mixture combining 60 forward primers for TCR Vbeta segments and 13 reverse primers for TCR Jbeta segments was used. The source is immuneACCESS, and TCRdb retained only in-frame sequences with V and J called. Part of the clones is not carried over; for the studies checked, unresolved V genes explain less than half of this, and the remainder is unexplained. The sample has 150,000 or so clones on record, 76% of them singletons. Jointly, the top ten make up about 3% of the sample. Sequenced sample: PBMCs. The receptor source for this set is a male donor in good health and CMV-seronegative.

This chain links TRBV29-1 with TRBJ2-4, with a tentative D call TRBD1 (5 bases). The V end was cut by 2 bases, the J end by 8 bases, with 16 bases between. CDR1 is SQVTM, CDR2 ANQGSEA, per germline. CDR3 length: 14 amino acids. This chain's CDR3 is CSVEPTESGDIQYF. CDR3 nucleotides: TGCAGCGTTGAACCGACAGAATCCGGAGACATTCAGTACTTC.

The chain employs TRBV11-2 and TRBJ1-2, with no clear D. Germline assignment: CDR1 SGHAT and CDR2 FQNNGV. Deletions cut 0 bases from V and 0 bases from J, with 8 bases between. The CDR3 is made up of 15 amino acids. The CDR3 sequence is CASSLDPGSNYGYTF. In DNA form, the CDR3 reads TGTGCCAGCAGCTTAGATCCGGGTTCTAACTATGGCTACACCTTC.

The V gene is TRBV15, the J gene TRBJ2-7, with TRBD1 as a possible D gene (5 bases). CDR1 LNHNV and CDR2 YYDKDF come from the germline V gene (reference sequence). There are 14 residues in the CDR3. Trimming stripped 0 bases from V and 6 bases from J, with 12 bases between. In DNA form, the CDR3 reads TGTGCCACCAGCAGAGATTCTGGGGCTCGCGAGCAGTACTTC. Protein sequence: CATSRDSGAREQYF.

The gene calls are TRBV30 and TRBJ1-6; D perhaps matches TRBD1 (6 bases). V lost 0 bases, J lost 6 bases, and 9 bases lay in between. CDR3 length equals 14 residues. CDR1 is GTSNPN and CDR2 is SVGIG in the germline V gene (reference sequence). CDR3 coding DNA: TGTGCCTGGAGTGTCAGGGGAAGTAATTCACCCCTCCACTTT. Its translation is CAWSVRGSNSPLHF.

The chain has TRBV5-4 and TRBJ2-7; D may be TRBD1 (6 bases). This CDR3 region has 14 residues. Trimming removed 4 bases at V and 4 bases at J, with 15 bases between. Germline lookup yields CDR1 SGHNT and CDR2 YYREEE (reference sequence). In DNA form, the CDR3 reads TGTGCCAGCAGCCCAACGGGGACAACTTACGAGCAGTACTTC. Translating it yields CASSPTGTTYEQYF.